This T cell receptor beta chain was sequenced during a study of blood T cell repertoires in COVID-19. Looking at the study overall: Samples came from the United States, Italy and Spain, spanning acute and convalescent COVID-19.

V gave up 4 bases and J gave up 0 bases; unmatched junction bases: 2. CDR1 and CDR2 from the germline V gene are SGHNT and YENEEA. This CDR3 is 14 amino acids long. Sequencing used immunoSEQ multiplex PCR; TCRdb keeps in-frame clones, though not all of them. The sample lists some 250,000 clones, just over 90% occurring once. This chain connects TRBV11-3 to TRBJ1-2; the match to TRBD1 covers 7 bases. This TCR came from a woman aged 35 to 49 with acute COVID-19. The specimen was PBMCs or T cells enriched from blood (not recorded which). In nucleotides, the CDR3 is TGTGCCAGCAGCTACAGGGGCACTAACTATGGCTACACCTTC. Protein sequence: CASSYRGTNYGYTF. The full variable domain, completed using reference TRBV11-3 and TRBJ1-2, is EAGVVQSPRYKIIEKKQPVAFWCNPISGHNTLYWYLQNLGQGPELLIRYENEEAVDDSQLPKDRFSAERLKGVDSTLKIQPAELGDSAVYLCASSYRGTNYGYTFGSGTRLTVV.